The clone carrying this T cell receptor beta chain was seen a few times. The template was RNA from unsorted bulk tissue. The sample belongs to a study of tumor and adjacent non-tumor tissue in lung cancer. The library came from three nested PCR rounds adapted from ARM-PCR protocols. MiXCR, run by TCRdb on the multiplex PCR reads, gives a single entry per CDR3 protein. This table holds some 120,000 distinct CDR3 sequences, roughly 64% found once. Germline CDR1 reads MNHNY; CDR2 reads SVGAGI (reference sequence). There are 16 residues in the CDR3. The V gene end was trimmed by 3 bases and the J gene end by 1 base; junction bases not matched to a gene: 3.

The chain employs TRBV6-6 and TRBJ2-3; 11 bases are a match to TRBD2. The sequence was collected from a man younger than 45 with non-small cell lung cancer. The sequenced sample consisted of lung tumor tissue. The CDR3 region has the DNA TGTGCCAGCAGTTATAGCGGGGGGGGCGGCACAGATACGCAGTATTTT. Protein: CASSYSGGGGTDTQYF.